This TCR beta chain was identified during a study of beta chain features in type 1 diabetes. This clone was seen only a few times. Its target is unknown. Whole-study findings and limits: The study found moderately but significantly shorter TCRB CDR3s in all four CD4+ subsets of Type 1 diabetes patients. The study left unresolved whether HLA type influences TCRB rearrangement.

On average, the one heparinised blood draw given by each donor was approximately 120 mL. CD45RO/CCR7/CD25/CD127/CD95/CD27 staining was used to isolate CD4+ naive, central memory, regulatory and stem cell-like memory cells by sorting. Expressed TCRB transcripts were sequenced after all isolated RNA was converted to cDNA. Repertoires were generated with immunoSEQ multiplex PCR, while TCRdb's copy carries only in-frame clones and drops some. The sample yields about 900,000 clones, roughly a sixth seen once. This receptor was identified in a young woman in good health. The specimen was naive CD4+ T cells from blood.

CDR3 bases: TGTGCCAGCAGCTCGGCCTCCGGGACAGGGGAGCTCGAGCAGTACTTC. Protein product: CASSSASGTGELEQYF. The gene calls are TRBV5-4 and TRBJ2-7, with 10 nucleotides matching TRBD1. V trimming: 3 bases; J trimming: 6 bases; junction bases outside the gene matches: 12. Germline V gene sequence: CDR1 SGHNT, CDR2 YYREEE (reference sequence). This CDR3 has 16 residues.